The next 32 T cell receptor beta chains were all read from a single sample in a study of OX40 agonist ivuxolimab in advanced cancers. The method was immunoSEQ multiplex PCR; TCRdb's version includes in-frame clones alone and lacks a portion of them. The table has around 70,000 clones, 65% to 85% seen once. The source was CD4+ or CD8+ T cells sorted from blood, collected in a trial of the OX40 agonist ivuxolimab. These receptors all stem from an adult with an advanced solid tumor such as melanoma, head and neck, liver or kidney cancer.

V usage is TRBV18 and J usage is TRBJ2-1; TRBD1 or TRBD2 may be the D gene (5 bases each). The CDR3 is made up of 14 amino acids. Trimming pared 2 bases from V and 7 bases from J, leaving 12 bases between. The germline CDR1 and CDR2 sequences are KGHSH and LQKENI. The CDR3 sequence is CASSPIKGENEQFF. The CDR3 DNA reads TGTGCCAGCTCACCAATAAAAGGGGAGAATGAGCAGTTCTTC.

This chain connects TRBV7-8 to TRBJ2-2; 9 bases line up with TRBD2. Germline lookup yields CDR1 SGHVS and CDR2 FQNEAQ. V shed 5 bases and J 7 bases; nucleotides not matched to a gene: 8. The CDR3 spans 15 residues. This chain's CDR3 is CASSPRAGGVGELFF. CDR3 sequence (DNA): TGTGCCAGCAGCCCCCGGGCGGGGGGGGTCGGGGAGCTGTTTTTT.

The chain links TRBV4-1 to TRBJ1-2; the D gene is possibly TRBD1 (5 bases). The germline V and J ends were trimmed by 1 base and 0 bases, with 9 bases remaining between them. Germline V CDR1 and CDR2: MGHRA, YSYEKL. CDR3 size: 15 residues. The CDR3 region is CASSQAVTANYGYTF. CDR3 DNA sequence: TGCGCCAGCAGCCAAGCGGTGACAGCTAACTATGGCTACACCTTC.

The chain couples TRBV2 to TRBJ2-2; D remains unclear. Germline-derived CDR1 and CDR2 are SNHLY and FYNNEI. V lost 10 bases to trimming and J lost 4 bases, with 10 bases between them. The CDR3 covers 12 residues. The CDR3 DNA follows: TGTGCCACCCAAGCCACCACCGGGGAGCTGTTTTTT. It translates to CATQATTGELFF.

The rearrangement joins TRBV28 to TRBJ1-1; D is unclear. The CDR3 loop spans 12 amino acids. Germline CDR1 reads MDHEN; CDR2 reads SYDVKM. The ends were cut back, 4 bases at V and 4 bases at J, with 7 bases in the middle. CDR3 region: CASSSGSTEAFF. In nucleotides, the CDR3 is TGTGCCAGCAGTTCAGGCAGCACTGAAGCTTTCTTT.

The CDR3 DNA sequence: TGTGCCAGCAGTTTATTAGACAGGGATTACAACGAGCAGTACTTC. Its protein is CASSLLDRDYNEQYF. The chain couples TRBV28 to TRBJ2-7; 7 nucleotides agree with TRBD1. The V gene's germline CDR1 is MDHEN and CDR2 SYDVKM. The junction had 8 bases not matched to a gene; V was cut back by 1 base and J by 5 bases. The CDR3 runs to 15 residues.

This chain connects TRBV27 to TRBJ1-6; 7 bases are a match to TRBD1. CDR1 is MNHEY, CDR2 SMNVEV, per germline (reference sequence). J lost 7 bases, V lost 5 bases, and 5 bases had no gene match. The CDR3 loop spans 14 amino acids. The CDR3 reads CASSLRDSNSPLHF. Here the CDR3 DNA reads TGTGCCAGCAGTCTACGGGACAGCAATTCACCCCTCCACTTT.

The genes are TRBV7-9 and TRBJ1-1; D is undetermined. The germline V gene has CDR1 SEHNR and CDR2 FQNEAQ (reference sequence). The CDR3 has 15 amino acids. The V gene lost 4 bases and the J gene lost 1 base, with 13 bases spanning the gap. In DNA form, the CDR3 reads TGTGCCAGCAGCTATACCCCAGCAGGGAACACTGAAGCTTTCTTT. It encodes CASSYTPAGNTEAFF.

Written as DNA, the CDR3 is TGTGCCAGCAGTTACTCGATTAGCGGGGGCACAGATACGCAGTATTTT. Amino acid sequence: CASSYSISGGTDTQYF. This chain joins TRBV6-5 and TRBJ2-3; 8 nucleotides agree with TRBD2. Losses at the gene ends were 0 bases for V and 1 base for J; bases not matched to a gene: 3. The germline CDR1 and CDR2 sequences are MNHEY and SVGAGI. This CDR3 contains 16 residues.

This chain links TRBV5-4 with TRBJ2-1, with 12 bases that match TRBD2. Germline lookup yields CDR1 SGHNT and CDR2 YYREEE (reference sequence). This CDR3 spans 18 amino acids. The J segment lost 2 bases and the V segment lost 3 bases, leaving 9 bases of the junction unmatched. The CDR3 DNA sequence: TGTGCCAGCAGCTCGGGGGCTAGCGGGGGGGCCCCCTACAATGAGCAGTTCTTC. Residues: CASSSGASGGAPYNEQFF.

This clone was detected once. The gene calls are TRBV18 and TRBJ2-5; 9 nucleotides line up with TRBD1. The CDR3 sequence is 13 residues long. The V segment lost 4 bases and the J segment 5 bases; nucleotides outside the gene matches: 2. Germline CDR1 and CDR2: KGHSH and LQKENI. DNA of the CDR3: TGTGCCAGCTCACGCGACAGGGGGGAGACCCAGTACTTC. As protein: CASSRDRGETQYF.

The genes are TRBV28 and TRBJ1-1; the D gene is possibly TRBD1 (6 bases). The CDR3 has 15 amino acids. Germline V gene lookup returns CDR1 MDHEN and CDR2 SYDVKM. The germline V and J ends were trimmed by 5 bases and 1 base, with 14 bases remaining between them. Written as DNA, the CDR3 is TGTGCCAGCAGTCCCCCGAGGGGGGCGAACACTGAAGCTTTCTTT. Translation gives CASSPPRGANTEAFF. The full variable domain, rest sourced from reference TRBV28 and TRBJ1-1, is DVKVTQSSRYLVKRTGEKVFLECVQDMDHENMFWYRQDPGLGLRLIYFSYDVKMKEKGDIPEGYSVSREKKERFSLILESASTNQTSMYLCASSPPRGANTEAFFGQGTRLTVV.

The chain joins TRBV27 to TRBJ2-7; 16 bases match TRBD2. Germline assignment: CDR1 MNHEY and CDR2 SMNVEV (reference sequence). The CDR3 totals 16 residues. The V segment lost 4 bases and the J segment 6 bases; nucleotides outside the gene matches: 6. Written as DNA, the CDR3 is TGTGCCAGCAGTTCCGGGACTAGCGGGAGGGCCGCCGAGCAGTACTTC. Amino acid sequence: CASSSGTSGRAAEQYF.

In this sample, this clone turned up a few times. V gene TRBV7-3 combines with J gene TRBJ2-1; D is possibly TRBD2 (5 bases). The CDR3 is 17 residues long. CDR1 and CDR2 from the germline V gene are SGHTA and FQGTGA. V shed 1 base and J shed 7 bases, with 20 bases lying between them. The CDR3 nucleotides read TGTGCCAGCAGCTTAAGCCCCGCCCTGGGAGTTTGGAATGAGCAGTTCTTC. Protein: CASSLSPALGVWNEQFF. Using reference TRBV7-3 and TRBJ2-1 for the parts outside the CDR3, the full variable domain is GAGVSQTPSNKVTEKGKYVELRCDPISGHTALYWYRQSLGQGPEFLIYFQGTGAADDSGLPNDRFFAVRPEGSVSTLKIQRTERGDSAVYLCASSLSPALGVWNEQFFGPGTRLTVL.

This rearrangement joins TRBV9 to TRBJ2-5, with TRBD2 matching over 11 bases. This CDR3 comprises 16 residues. V trimming: 3 bases; J trimming: 4 bases; junction bases outside the gene matches: 8. From germline, CDR1 is SGDLS and CDR2 YYNGEE. The CDR3 coding sequence is TGTGCCAGCAGCGCCTATAGCGGGGGGGCCCCAGAGACCCAGTACTTC. Protein product: CASSAYSGGAPETQYF.

The chain joins TRBV5-1 to TRBJ2-7; TRBD1 matches at 8 bases. V trimming: 6 bases; J trimming: 3 bases; junction bases outside the gene matches: 5. This CDR3 is 13 amino acids long. The V gene's germline CDR1 is SGHRS and CDR2 YFSETQ. CDR3: CASTVTGDYEQYF. In DNA, the CDR3 is TGCGCCAGCACCGTGACAGGGGACTACGAGCAGTACTTC.

This chain connects TRBV19 to TRBJ1-2; possibly TRBD1 for D (6 bases). The CDR3 contains 13 residues. Germline lookup yields CDR1 LNHDA and CDR2 SQIVND (reference sequence). Trimming cost V 5 bases and J 5 bases, with 12 bases left between them. CDR3 in DNA: TGTGCCAGTAGTCCAGGGGAATTATATGGCTACACCTTC. Its translation: CASSPGELYGYTF.

This chain uses TRBV5-8 with TRBJ2-7; D is unresolved. CDR1 and CDR2 (germline): SGHTS, YDEGEE. V was pared by 3 bases and J by 4 bases, with 5 bases between. The CDR3 has 11 residues. CDR3 in amino acids: CASSYKYEQYV. In DNA, the CDR3 is TGTGCCAGCAGCTACAAATACGAGCAGTACGTC.

This clone has more than one count but fewer than ten. The CDR3 DNA reads TGCGCCAGCAGCCTAAGAGGCGATGATACGCAGTATTTT. It specifies CASSLRGDDTQYF. The J gene is TRBJ2-3, the V gene TRBV4-3, with D unresolved. This CDR3 contains 13 residues. Germline V gene lookup returns CDR1 LGHNA and CDR2 YSLEER. V was pared by 4 bases and J by 6 bases, with 11 bases between.

This chain connects TRBV12-1 to TRBJ2-3. TRBV12-1 constitutes a pseudogene. The CDR3 contains 20 residues. The CDR3 sequence is CASSFASQRGCVPSTDTQYF. Written as DNA, the CDR3 is TGTGCCAGCAGCTTTGCGTCCCAACGGGGCTGTGTCCCTAGCACAGATACGCAGTATTTT.

The table lists this clone with a few counts. V gene TRBV11-2 combines with J gene TRBJ2-3; 8 bases align to TRBD1. Germline V lookup: CDR1 SGHAT, CDR2 FQNNGV. After removal of 6 bases from V and 11 bases from J, the junction contained 10 bases not matched to a gene. The CDR3 has 13 amino acids. The CDR3 here is CASRELDRVKQYF. DNA for the CDR3: TGTGCCAGCAGGGAATTGGACAGGGTGAAGCAGTATTTT.

This rearrangement joins TRBV10-3 to TRBJ2-3, with 10 nucleotides matching TRBD2. V was pared by 5 bases and J by 5 bases, with 4 bases of the junction left unmatched. The CDR3 length is 14 residues. The germline V gene encodes CDR1 ENHRY and CDR2 SYGVKD. Here the CDR3 DNA reads TGTGCCATCAGTAGTTCTAGCGGGGGAGATACGCAGTATTTT. Translation: CAISSSSGGDTQYF.

The chain combines TRBV28 with TRBJ1-5; D gene unclear. Looked up from germline, CDR1 is MDHEN and CDR2 is SYDVKM. Deletions cut 4 bases from V and 7 bases from J, with 17 bases between. This CDR3 has 15 amino acids. CDR3 DNA sequence: TGTGCCAGCAGTTCTCAGGCAGAGAGGCTCCAGCCCCAGCATTTT. It yields the protein CASSSQAERLQPQHF.

The J gene is TRBJ1-1, the V gene TRBV7-8; maybe TRBD1 (5 bases). Looked up from germline, CDR1 is SGHVS and CDR2 is FQNEAQ. Trimming took 5 bases from V and 1 from J, leaving 8 bases between them. The CDR3 covers 13 residues. As DNA, the CDR3 is TGTGCCAGCAGCCTAGGACAGAACACTGAAGCTTTCTTT. This gives the protein CASSLGQNTEAFF.

On this clone: A junction end diverges from the germline sequence, so it may reflect a read error. This chain joins TRBV7-2 and TRBJ2-2; 9 bases line up with TRBD2. Germline values: CDR1 SGHTA, CDR2 FQGNSA. The CDR3 consists of 15 residues. The DNA for the CDR3 is TGTGCCAGCAGCATAGCGGGGGCGAACACCGGGGAGCTGTTTTTT. Its translation is CASSIAGANTGELFF. The variable domain in full, completed from reference TRBV7-2 and TRBJ2-2, reads GAGVSQSPSNKVTEKGKDVELRCDPISGHTALYWYRQSLGQGLEFLIYFQGNSAPDKSGLPSDRFSAERTGGSVSTLTIQRTQQEDSAVYLCASSIAGANTGELFFGEGSRLTVL.

The chain employs TRBV30 and TRBJ1-5; D not resolved. Germline loops: CDR1 GTSNPN, CDR2 SVGIG (reference sequence). This CDR3 contains 10 residues. Trimming took 8 bases from V and 5 from J, leaving 7 bases between them. The CDR3 DNA follows: TGTGCCGCGGACTATCAGCCCCAGCATTTT. It yields the protein CAADYQPQHF.

CDR3: CASSPRTGITGELFF. Here the CDR3 DNA reads TGTGCCAGCAGCCCCCGGACAGGAATCACCGGGGAGCTGTTTTTT. The chain links TRBV7-3 to TRBJ2-2, with 7 bases aligning to TRBD1. Trimming removed 5 bases from V and 4 bases from J; junction bases left unmatched: 7. The CDR3 loop spans 15 amino acids. The germline gives CDR1 SGHTA, CDR2 FQGTGA.

This clone turned up a few times. The genes are TRBV19 and TRBJ1-1; TRBD1 matches 7 bases. The junction had 11 bases not matched to a gene; V was cut back by 6 bases and J by 7 bases. Germline assignment: CDR1 LNHDA and CDR2 SQIVND (reference sequence). CDR3 size: 14 residues. The CDR3 sequence is CASRGDSGTYEAFF. In DNA, the CDR3 is TGTGCCAGTAGAGGGGACAGCGGGACCTATGAAGCTTTCTTT.

The chain couples TRBV4-1 to TRBJ2-1; D possibly corresponds to TRBD1 (5 bases). Trimming cost V 1 base and J 6 bases, with 19 bases left between them. Germline CDR1 and CDR2: MGHRA and YSYEKL. The CDR3 runs to 17 residues. The CDR3 protein is CASSQVGFSAGSNEQFF. As DNA, the CDR3 is TGCGCCAGCAGCCAAGTGGGGTTTTCGGCAGGGTCCAATGAGCAGTTCTTC.

This clone was recorded only once. The junction differs from germline at one of its ends, possibly a read error. V is TRBV28 and J is TRBJ2-5; D ambiguous. The CDR3 totals 12 residues. Germline CDR1 MDHEN, CDR2 SYDVKM. In DNA form, the CDR3 reads TGTGCCAGCAGTTCACTAACAGAGGCCCAGTACTTC. It specifies CASSSLTEAQYF.

This clone ranks as medium-sized (0.01 to 0.1%). This rearrangement joins TRBV5-1 to TRBJ2-7; possibly TRBD1 for D (6 bases). The CDR3 has 13 amino acids. Germline CDR1 SGHRS, CDR2 YFSETQ. With 0 bases removed from V and 3 bases from J, the gap between germline ends came to 7 bases. The CDR3 sequence: CASSLATGYEQYF. Written as DNA, the CDR3 is TGCGCCAGCAGCTTGGCGACAGGCTACGAGCAGTACTTC.

V gene TRBV27 combines with J gene TRBJ2-1; TRBD2 matches 10 bases. The V gene's germline CDR1 is MNHEY and CDR2 SMNVEV (reference sequence). This CDR3 comprises 18 residues. V was clipped by 6 bases and J by 0 bases; unmatched bases: 11. For the CDR3, the DNA is TGTGCCAGCAGGACCCGACTAGCGGGCTTAGTCTCCTACAATGAGCAGTTCTTC. This codes for CASRTRLAGLVSYNEQFF.